The 15 T cell receptor beta chains given below trace back to one sample, sequenced in a study of regulatory T cells in long-lasting Graves disease. Arm-PCR of CDR3 regions with iRepertoire HTBI primers generated TCR beta libraries. TCRdb fed the multiplex PCR reads into MiXCR, producing one record per CDR3 protein. Of approximately 470,000 distinct CDR3 sequences in the sample, roughly 16% are singletons; the top ten hold approximately 12%. Time point of the sample: newly diagnosed GD, antithyroid drugs for less than 3 months. With RNA extracted from PBMCs as input, the TCR library was made. These same records also appear under a second study, on T cells in Graves' hyperthyroidism and ophthalmopathy.

The sequences come from peripheral blood mononuclear cells (PBMCs), collected at new diagnosis, from a patient treated with antithyroid drugs. The receptors were sampled from a man aged 35 to 55 with Graves disease.

This clonotype was found many times. The junction departs from germline at one end; a sequencing error may be responsible. This chain links TRBV11-3 with TRBJ2-3; 7 bases map to TRBD2. The CDR3 extends over 13 amino acids. Germline V CDR1 and CDR2: SGHNT, YENEEA. The CDR3 DNA reads as TGTGCCAGCAGCTCCACAATTAGCGGGCTCCCGCATTTT. It yields the protein CASSSTISGLPHF.

In its sample, this clonotype was seen many times. The chain joins TRBV27 to TRBJ1-5, with D perhaps matching TRBD1 (6 bases). CDR1 MNHEY and CDR2 SMNVEV come from the germline V gene (reference sequence). The CDR3 contains 14 residues. V was shortened by 2 bases and J by 6 bases, with 11 bases between the two germline ends. The CDR3 DNA reads TGTGCCAGCAGTTTAGGGGGGGCAGGTCAGCCCCAGCATTTT. It yields the protein CASSLGGAGQPQHF.

Only a few counts were recorded for this clonotype. The rearrangement uses TRBV20-1 and TRBJ1-1, with 8 bases that match TRBD1. The CDR3 consists of 11 residues. Trimming at V came to 4 bases and at J to 7 bases, leaving 2 bases not matched to a gene. Germline CDR1 DFQATT, CDR2 SNEGSKA (reference sequence). The CDR3 sequence: CSAKQGGEAFF. CDR3 nucleotide sequence: TGCAGTGCTAAACAGGGGGGTGAAGCTTTCTTT.

This clonotype was observed a few times. The chain combines TRBV19 with TRBJ2-4; weak D call: TRBD1 (5 bases). CDR3 length: 15 amino acids. V was cut by 4 bases and J by 0 bases, with 10 bases left in between. The germline CDR1 and CDR2 sequences are LNHDA and SQIVND (reference sequence). The CDR3, as DNA: TGTGCCAGTAGTACCCAGGGCTTAGCCAAAAACATTCAGTACTTC. Translating it yields CASSTQGLAKNIQYF.

In this sample, this clonotype turned up many times. The chain recombines TRBV5-1 with TRBJ2-2, with D unclear. In germline, CDR1 is SGHRS, CDR2 YFSETQ. The CDR3 totals 13 residues. The V gene lost 3 bases and the J gene lost 11 bases, with 14 bases spanning the gap. The CDR3 DNA reads TGCGCCAGCAGCTCCAAATCCGGAAGTGAGCTGTTTTTT. Its protein product is CASSSKSGSELFF.

This clonotype has ten or more counts. This rearrangement joins TRBV2 to TRBJ2-7, with 11 bases that match TRBD2. Germline assignment: CDR1 SNHLY and CDR2 FYNNEI. Trimming removed 4 bases from V and 1 base from J; junction bases left unmatched: 9. The CDR3 covers 17 residues. CDR3 bases: TGTGCCAGCAGTGTGCTAGCGGGAGGCCTACTATCCTACGAGCAGTACTTC. Amino acid sequence: CASSVLAGGLLSYEQYF. Using reference TRBV2 and TRBJ2-7 for the parts outside the CDR3, the full variable domain is EPEVTQTPSHQVTQMGQEVILRCVPISNHLYFYWYRQILGQKVEFLVSFYNNEISEKSEIFDDQFSVERPDGSNFTLKIRSTKLEDSAMYFCASSVLAGGLLSYEQYFGPGTRLTVT.

This clonotype was seen many times. This chain joins TRBV29-1 and TRBJ2-3; possible D gene TRBD1, 6 bases. The CDR3 contains 14 residues. Trimming shortened V by 7 bases and J by 1 base, and 15 bases separated the two germline ends. Germline V gene lookup returns CDR1 SQVTM and CDR2 ANQGSEA. CDR3 sequence reads: CSAPGHGGTDTQYF. CDR3 bases: TGCAGCGCCCCGGGACACGGGGGCACAGATACGCAGTATTTT.

This clonotype appeared many times. The V gene is TRBV5-1, the J gene TRBJ2-3; 12 positions match TRBD2. The V segment lost 3 bases and the J segment 0 bases; nucleotides outside the gene matches: 5. Germline CDR1 SGHRS, CDR2 YFSETQ. The CDR3 consists of 17 residues. This chain's CDR3 is CASSYGTSGSSTDTQYF. The DNA for the CDR3 is TGCGCCAGCAGCTACGGGACTAGCGGGTCTAGCACAGATACGCAGTATTTT.

This clonotype was found many times. The CDR3 DNA sequence: TGTGCCAGCAGTGAACTAGGAGGGGCCAGTGCCAACGTCCTGACTTTC. It is translated as CASSELGGASANVLTF. The rearrangement uses TRBV2 and TRBJ2-6, with a possible D match to TRBD2 (6 bases). The CDR3 extends over 16 amino acids. Trimming shortened V by 2 bases and J by 7 bases, and 15 bases separated the two germline ends. Germline-derived CDR1 and CDR2 are SNHLY and FYNNEI.

This clonotype was seen many times. The rearrangement links TRBV28 to TRBJ2-5; possible D gene TRBD2, 6 bases. This CDR3 contains 15 residues. V shed 3 bases and J shed 4 bases, with 15 bases lying between them. Looked up from germline, CDR1 is MDHEN and CDR2 is SYDVKM. CDR3 residues: CASSFGPPAGETQYF. Written as DNA, the CDR3 is TGTGCCAGCAGTTTTGGTCCCCCAGCGGGAGAGACCCAGTACTTC.

The rearrangement joins TRBV5-1 to TRBJ2-3, with 8 positions matching TRBD1. V lost 0 bases, J lost 4 bases, and 4 bases stayed unmatched. The CDR3 is made up of 15 amino acids. Germline CDR1 reads SGHRS; CDR2 reads YFSETQ. Here the CDR3 DNA reads TGCGCCAGCAGCTTGGGGTCGACAGGGGCAGATACGCAGTATTTT. It yields the protein CASSLGSTGADTQYF.

This clonotype was seen many times. This chain uses TRBV3-1 with TRBJ1-4; 11 positions agree with TRBD1. The V segment lost 4 bases and the J segment 6 bases; nucleotides outside the gene matches: 4. Germline CDR1 is LGHDT and CDR2 is YNNKEL (reference sequence). The CDR3 covers 15 residues. This chain's CDR3 is CASSPGTGGDEKLFF. CDR3 sequence (DNA): TGTGCCAGCAGCCCTGGGACAGGGGGTGATGAAAAACTGTTTTTT.

This clonotype has more than one count but fewer than ten. This chain joins TRBV6-1 and TRBJ2-3; a possible D gene is TRBD2 (6 bases). The CDR3 is made up of 13 amino acids. With 7 bases removed from V and 4 bases from J, the gap between germline ends came to 12 bases. Germline CDR1 is MNHNS and CDR2 is SASEGT. CDR3 residues: CASNFGGADTQYF. DNA of the CDR3: TGTGCCAGCAACTTTGGAGGGGCAGATACGCAGTATTTT.

There are a few counts of this clonotype. The V call is TRBV18, the J call TRBJ2-3; perhaps TRBD1 as D (6 bases). V was clipped by 5 bases and J by 8 bases, with 8 bases between them. The CDR3 contains 11 residues. Germline-derived CDR1 and CDR2 are KGHSH and LQKENI. CDR3 sequence: CASSGQSTQYF. Here the CDR3 DNA reads TGTGCCAGCTCAGGACAGAGTACGCAGTATTTT.

This chain connects TRBV20-1 to TRBJ2-5, with D possibly TRBD2 on 6 matching bases. CDR1 and CDR2 (germline): DFQATT, SNEGSKA (reference sequence). V gave up 8 bases and J gave up 7 bases, with 23 bases separating them. This CDR3 region has 14 residues. In DNA form, the CDR3 reads TGCAGTACTGATAGCGGAAGTGGGGTAGGGACCCAGTACTTC. It yields the protein CSTDSGSGVGTQYF.